Only a few counts were recorded for the clone carrying this T cell receptor (beta chain). This specimen comes from a study of blood T cells in healthy people across ages. Through a sample-barcoded 5' primer and a J-beta primer mix, a second PCR was run for roughly 7 to 11 cycles. TCRdb passed the 5' RACE reads through MiXCR, listing each CDR3 protein once. The data contain about 800,000 distinct CDR3 sequences, roughly 25% of them singletons. Trimming removed 3 bases from V and 2 bases from J, with 14 bases in between. This CDR3 is 15 amino acids long. The germline gives CDR1 KGHSH, CDR2 LQKENI. These sequences were also reported in another study, on T cells of mothers and their children. That source adds: T cell clones that were persistent and microchimeric went undetected.

This TCR came from a boy younger than 18 in good health. The sequencing input was blood. The V call is TRBV18, the J call TRBJ2-7, with D maybe TRBD1 (5 bases). As DNA, the CDR3 is TGTGCCAGCTCACCCGACGGCAGGGTCCCCTACGAGCAGTACTTC. Its translation: CASSPDGRVPYEQYF.